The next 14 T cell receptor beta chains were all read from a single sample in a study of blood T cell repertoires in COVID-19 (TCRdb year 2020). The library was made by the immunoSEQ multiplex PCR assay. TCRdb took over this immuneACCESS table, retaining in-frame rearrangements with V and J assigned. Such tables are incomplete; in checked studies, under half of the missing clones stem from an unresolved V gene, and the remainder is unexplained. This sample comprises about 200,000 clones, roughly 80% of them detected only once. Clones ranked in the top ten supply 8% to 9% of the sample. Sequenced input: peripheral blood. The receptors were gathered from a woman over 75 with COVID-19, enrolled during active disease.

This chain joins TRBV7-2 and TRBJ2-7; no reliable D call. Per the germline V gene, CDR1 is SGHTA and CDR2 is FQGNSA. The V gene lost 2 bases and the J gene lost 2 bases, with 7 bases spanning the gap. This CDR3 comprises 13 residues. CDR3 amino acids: CASSLQRTYEQYF. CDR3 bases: TGTGCCAGCAGCTTACAGCGTACCTACGAGCAGTACTTC.

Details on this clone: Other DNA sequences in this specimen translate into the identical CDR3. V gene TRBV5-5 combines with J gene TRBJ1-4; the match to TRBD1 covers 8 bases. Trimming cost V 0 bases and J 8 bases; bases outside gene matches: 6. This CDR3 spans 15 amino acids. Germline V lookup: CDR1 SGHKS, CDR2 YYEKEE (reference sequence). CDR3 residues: CASSLGTGNREKLFF. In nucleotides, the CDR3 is TGTGCCAGCAGCTTGGGGACAGGGAATAGAGAAAAACTGTTTTTT.

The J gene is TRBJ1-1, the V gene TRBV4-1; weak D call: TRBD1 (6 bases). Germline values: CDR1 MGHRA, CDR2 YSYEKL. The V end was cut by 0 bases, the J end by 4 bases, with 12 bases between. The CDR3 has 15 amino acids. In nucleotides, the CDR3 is TGCGCCAGCAGCCAAGAAGGGAGGGGGAGCACTGAAGCTTTCTTT. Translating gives CASSQEGRGSTEAFF.

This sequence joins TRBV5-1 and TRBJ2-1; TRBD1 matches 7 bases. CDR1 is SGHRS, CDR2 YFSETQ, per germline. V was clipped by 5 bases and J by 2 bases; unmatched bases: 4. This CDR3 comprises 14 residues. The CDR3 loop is CASSRDSTYNEQFF. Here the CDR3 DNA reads TGCGCCAGCAGTAGGGACAGTACCTACAATGAGCAGTTCTTC.

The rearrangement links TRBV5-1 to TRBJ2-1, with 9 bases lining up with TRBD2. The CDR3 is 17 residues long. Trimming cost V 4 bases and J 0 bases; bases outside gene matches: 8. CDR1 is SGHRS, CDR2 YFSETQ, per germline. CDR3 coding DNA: TGCGCCAGCAGCCAACCGTTTAGCGGGAGCTCCTACAATGAGCAGTTCTTC. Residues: CASSQPFSGSSYNEQFF.

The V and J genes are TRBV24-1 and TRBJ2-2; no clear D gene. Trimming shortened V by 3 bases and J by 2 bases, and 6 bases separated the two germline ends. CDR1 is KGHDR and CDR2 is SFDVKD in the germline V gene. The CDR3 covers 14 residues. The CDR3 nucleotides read TGTGCCACCAGTGATCCCAGTAACACCGGGGAGCTGTTTTTT. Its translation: CATSDPSNTGELFF.

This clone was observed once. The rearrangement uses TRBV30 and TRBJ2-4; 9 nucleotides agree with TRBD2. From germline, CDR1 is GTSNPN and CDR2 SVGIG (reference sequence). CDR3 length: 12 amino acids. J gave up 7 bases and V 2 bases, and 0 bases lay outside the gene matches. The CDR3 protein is CAWSSGGNIQYF. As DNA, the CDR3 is TGTGCCTGGAGTAGCGGGGGGAACATTCAGTACTTC. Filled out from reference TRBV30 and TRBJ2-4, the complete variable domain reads SQTIHQWPATLVQPVGSPLSLECTVEGTSNPNLYWYRQAAGRGLQLLFYSVGIGQISSEVPQNLSASRPQDRQFILSSKKLLLSDSGFYLCAWSSGGNIQYFGAGTRLSVL.

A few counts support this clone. The CDR3 loop reads CASSPRTEVNYGYTF. In DNA, the CDR3 is TGCGCCAGCAGCCCCCGGACAGAAGTTAACTATGGCTACACCTTC. The chain employs TRBV4-1 and TRBJ1-2, with D maybe TRBD1 (6 bases). This CDR3 is built from 15 residues. V lost 4 bases and J lost 1, with 13 bases in between. CDR1 and CDR2 from the germline V gene are MGHRA and YSYEKL.

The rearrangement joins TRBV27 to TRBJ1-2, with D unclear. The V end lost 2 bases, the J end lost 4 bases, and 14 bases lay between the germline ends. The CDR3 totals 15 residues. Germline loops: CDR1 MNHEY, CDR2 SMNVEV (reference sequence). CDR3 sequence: CASSLQKGGIYGYTF. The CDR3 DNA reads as TGTGCCAGCAGTTTACAGAAAGGAGGAATCTATGGCTACACCTTC.

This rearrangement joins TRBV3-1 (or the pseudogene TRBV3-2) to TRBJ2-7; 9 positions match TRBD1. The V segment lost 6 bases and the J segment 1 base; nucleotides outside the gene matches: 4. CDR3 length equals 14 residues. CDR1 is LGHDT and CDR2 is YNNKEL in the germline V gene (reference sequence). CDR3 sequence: CASSWGQGSYEQYF. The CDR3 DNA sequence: TGTGCCAGCAGTTGGGGACAGGGATCCTACGAGCAGTACTTC.

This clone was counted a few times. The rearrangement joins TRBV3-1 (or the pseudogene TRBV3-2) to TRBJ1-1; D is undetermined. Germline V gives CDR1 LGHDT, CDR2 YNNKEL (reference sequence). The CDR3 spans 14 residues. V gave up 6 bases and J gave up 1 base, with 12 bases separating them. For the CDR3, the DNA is TGTGCCAGCAGTCCCGGGTCCAAGAACACTGAAGCTTTCTTT. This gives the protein CASSPGSKNTEAFF.

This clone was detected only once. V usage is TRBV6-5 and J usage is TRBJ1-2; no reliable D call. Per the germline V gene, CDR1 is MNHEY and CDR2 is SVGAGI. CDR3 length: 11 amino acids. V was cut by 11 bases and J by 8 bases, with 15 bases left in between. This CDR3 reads CALDANGGYTF. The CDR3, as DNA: TGTGCCCTTGACGCGAACGGGGGCTACACCTTC.

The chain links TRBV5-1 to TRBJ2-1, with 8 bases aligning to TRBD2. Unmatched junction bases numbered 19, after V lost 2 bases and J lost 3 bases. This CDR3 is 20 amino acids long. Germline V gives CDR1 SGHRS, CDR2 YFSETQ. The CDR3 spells CASSFGGASGRYLFYNEQFF. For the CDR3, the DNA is TGCGCCAGCAGCTTTGGGGGGGCCAGCGGGAGATACTTATTCTACAATGAGCAGTTCTTC.

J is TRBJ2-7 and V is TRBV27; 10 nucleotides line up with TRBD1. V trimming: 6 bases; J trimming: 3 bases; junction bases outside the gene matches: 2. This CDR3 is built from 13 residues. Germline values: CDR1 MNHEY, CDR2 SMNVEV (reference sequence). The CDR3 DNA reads TGTGCCAGCAGGGGACAGGGGCTCTACGAGCAGTACTTC. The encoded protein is CASRGQGLYEQYF.